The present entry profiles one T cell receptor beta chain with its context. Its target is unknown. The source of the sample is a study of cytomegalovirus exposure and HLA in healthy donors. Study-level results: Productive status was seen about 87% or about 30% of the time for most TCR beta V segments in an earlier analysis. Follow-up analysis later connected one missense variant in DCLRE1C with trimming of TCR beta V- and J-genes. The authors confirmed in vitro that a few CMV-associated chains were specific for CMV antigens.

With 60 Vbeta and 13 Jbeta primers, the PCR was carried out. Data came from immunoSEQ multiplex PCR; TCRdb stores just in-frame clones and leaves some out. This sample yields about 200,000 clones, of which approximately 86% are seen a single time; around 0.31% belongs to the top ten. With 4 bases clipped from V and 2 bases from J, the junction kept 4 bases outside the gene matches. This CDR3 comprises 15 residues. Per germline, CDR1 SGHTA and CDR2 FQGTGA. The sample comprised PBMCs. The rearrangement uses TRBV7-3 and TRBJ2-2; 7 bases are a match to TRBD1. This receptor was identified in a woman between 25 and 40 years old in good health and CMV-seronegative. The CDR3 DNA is TGTGCCAGCAGCTCGGGACAGTCAAACACCGGGGAGCTGTTTTTT. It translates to CASSSGQSNTGELFF.